This is a list of T cell receptor beta chains from one sample in a study of blood T cell repertoires in COVID-19. The repertoire was sequenced with immunoSEQ multiplex PCR; TCRdb's copy has only in-frame clones and lacks some. The table lists 350,000 or so clones, 80% to 90% of them singletons. The sequenced sample consisted of PBMCs or T cells enriched from blood (not recorded which). These receptors all come from a middle-aged woman with acute COVID-19. Each CDR3 is given with its conserved first and last residue. The D gene is left open where the match is weak. Clone size, where shown, is once, few, many, or a class for clones that have expanded.

length	size	D	V	J	CDR3	DNA
15	.	TRBD2	TRBV2	TRBJ2-3	CASTILAGSTDTQYF	TGTGCCAGCACTATACTAGCGGGGAGCACAGATACGCAGTATTTT
15	.	.	TRBV9	TRBJ1-2	CASSAGEGRHYGYTF	TGTGCCAGCAGCGCCGGGGAGGGGAGGCACTATGGCTACACCTTC
13	.	TRBD1	TRBV5-1	TRBJ1-2	CASSPGQGHGYTF	TGCGCCAGCAGCCCCGGACAGGGCCATGGCTACACCTTC
16	.	TRBD1	TRBV28	TRBJ1-1	CASSPTPGQGSTEAFF	TGTGCCAGCAGTCCTACCCCGGGACAGGGTAGCACTGAAGCTTTCTTT
15	.	TRBD1	TRBV18	TRBJ1-6	CASSPLGTADSPLHF	TGTGCCAGCTCACCACTCGGGACAGCCGATTCACCCCTCCACTTT
14	.	.	TRBV28	TRBJ1-2	CASRRAGDNYGYTF	TGTGCCAGCAGACGGGCAGGGGATAACTATGGCTACACCTTC
17	.	TRBD1	TRBV5-1	TRBJ2-1	CASSNGQGKYSWNEQFF	TGCGCCAGCAGCAACGGACAGGGGAAGTATTCATGGAATGAGCAGTTCTTC
13	.	.	TRBV27	TRBJ1-2	CASSFRDSRAYTF	TGTGCCAGCAGTTTTAGAGACTCTCGAGCCTACACCTTC
13	.	.	TRBV7-2	TRBJ1-1	CASSLTRVTEAFF	TGTGCCAGCAGCTTAACCAGGGTGACTGAAGCTTTCTTT
13	.	TRBD1	TRBV12-3/TRBV12-4	TRBJ1-2	CASSLGQGLGYTF	TGTGCCAGCAGTTTAGGACAGGGGCTTGGCTACACCTTC
13	.	TRBD1	TRBV2	TRBJ2-3	CAGNRGFPDTQYF	TGTGCCGGCAACAGGGGGTTCCCAGATACGCAGTATTTT
15	.	TRBD2	TRBV9	TRBJ2-5	CASSVSGGLKETQYF	TGTGCCAGCAGCGTTAGCGGGGGCTTGAAAGAGACCCAGTACTTC
15	.	.	TRBV2	TRBJ1-5	CASGVQPLGGQPQHF	TGTGCCAGCGGGGTACAGCCCCTTGGAGGTCAGCCCCAGCATTTT
12	.	.	TRBV6-5	TRBJ1-2	CASSYPQGGYTF	TGTGCCAGCAGTTACCCGCAGGGTGGCTACACCTTC
14	.	TRBD2	TRBV7-2	TRBJ2-1	CASSPGLAYNEQFF	TGTGCCAGCAGCCCCGGACTAGCCTACAATGAGCAGTTCTTC
17	.	TRBD1	TRBV5-1	TRBJ1-2	CASSQSVNRGLVRGYTF	TGCGCCAGCAGCCAATCGGTTAACAGGGGGTTGGTCCGTGGCTACACCTTC
13	.	TRBD1	TRBV5-5	TRBJ1-2	CASSLQGAEGYTF	TGTGCCAGCAGCTTGCAGGGGGCGGAGGGCTACACCTTC
15	.	TRBD2	TRBV9	TRBJ2-7	CASSPQSGGLHEQYF	TGTGCCAGCAGCCCCCAAAGCGGGGGGCTCCACGAGCAGTACTTC
14	.	.	TRBV19	TRBJ1-3	CASSAGYSGNTIYF	TGTGCCAGTAGTGCAGGGTACTCTGGAAACACCATATATTTT
14	.	TRBD1	TRBV9	TRBJ1-2	CASSPTDRGYGYTF	TGTGCCAGCAGCCCAACGGACAGGGGGTATGGCTACACCTTC
13	.	.	TRBV2	TRBJ2-4	CASSEQGSDIQYF	TGTGCCAGCAGTGAACAGGGTTCAGACATTCAGTACTTC
14	.	TRBD1	TRBV19	TRBJ2-5	CASSRKQGSETQYF	TGTGCCAGTAGTAGGAAACAGGGGTCAGAGACCCAGTACTTC
16	.	TRBD1	TRBV2	TRBJ2-7	CASIPGQGAGLPEQYF	TGTGCCAGCATTCCGGGACAGGGGGCGGGACTCCCCGAGCAGTACTTC
15	.	TRBD2	TRBV18	TRBJ2-3	CASSPGLAGTDTQYF	TGTGCCAGCTCACCCGGACTAGCGGGGACAGATACGCAGTATTTT
14	many	.	TRBV5-4	TRBJ1-1	CASSLQGRGTEAFF	TGTGCCAGCAGCTTACAGGGAAGGGGCACTGAAGCTTTCTTT
15	.	TRBD1	TRBV2	TRBJ2-5	CASSEQTGGVETQYF	TGTGCCAGCAGCGAGCAGACAGGGGGCGTGGAGACCCAGTACTTC
16	.	TRBD1	TRBV6-4	TRBJ1-5	CASSDSVDRDNQPQHF	TGTGCCAGCAGTGACTCGGTGGACAGGGACAATCAGCCCCAGCATTTT
15	.	.	TRBV7-9	TRBJ1-1	CASSLRGGANTEAFF	TGTGCCAGCAGCTTAAGGGGGGGCGCGAACACTGAAGCTTTCTTT
15	.	.	TRBV3-1/TRBV3-2	TRBJ1-1	CASSQLGSMNTEAFF	TGTGCCAGCAGCCAATTGGGCAGTATGAACACTGAAGCTTTCTTT
14	.	TRBD2	TRBV20-1	TRBJ2-7	CSASLGGPKYEQYF	TGCAGTGCTAGTTTGGGAGGGCCTAAATACGAGCAGTACTTC
18	.	.	TRBV28	TRBJ1-2	CASSGYQGAGGPNYGYTF	TGTGCCAGCAGTGGCTACCAAGGGGCGGGGGGTCCTAACTATGGCTACACCTTC
15	few	.	TRBV12-5	TRBJ2-7	CASASGAGYFYEQYF	TGTGCTAGTGCTTCAGGGGCAGGCTATTTCTACGAGCAGTACTTC
15	.	.	TRBV4-3	TRBJ2-7	CASSSAPGFNYEQYF	TGCGCCAGCAGCTCCGCCCCAGGGTTCAACTACGAGCAGTACTTC
16	.	TRBD2	TRBV9	TRBJ2-5	CASSSFRAGGVETQYF	TGTGCCAGCAGCTCCTTTCGCGCGGGAGGCGTCGAGACCCAGTACTTC
16	.	TRBD1	TRBV28	TRBJ2-5	CASSTYRDRQRETQYF	TGTGCCAGCAGTACATACCGGGACAGGCAAAGAGAGACCCAGTACTTC
14	.	TRBD1	TRBV5-1	TRBJ1-6	CASSLGQGGSPLHF	TGCGCCAGCAGCTTGGGGCAGGGGGGATCACCCCTCCACTTT
13	.	.	TRBV19	TRBJ1-5	CASSLRVKQPQHF	TGTGCCAGTAGTCTCAGGGTGAAACAGCCCCAGCATTTT
19	.	TRBD2	TRBV4-2	TRBJ2-7	CASSQQTSGRAVDTYEQYF	TGTGCCAGCAGCCAACAGACTAGCGGGAGGGCCGTCGATACCTACGAGCAGTACTTC
14	.	TRBD1	TRBV6-5	TRBJ2-1	CASRRRGLDDEQFF	TGTGCCAGCAGGCGTAGGGGGCTTGACGATGAGCAGTTCTTC
15	.	.	TRBV6-2/TRBV6-3	TRBJ1-5	CASSFFTDRDQPQHF	TGTGCCAGCAGTTTCTTCACAGACAGAGATCAGCCCCAGCATTTT
15	.	.	TRBV12-5	TRBJ1-5	CASGLGGNGNQPQHF	TGTGCTAGTGGTTTGGGAGGGAATGGCAATCAGCCCCAGCATTTT
16	.	.	TRBV18	TRBJ2-7	CASSPAAGTISYEQYF	TGTGCCAGCTCACCCGCGGCCGGGACAATCTCCTACGAGCAGTACTTC
17	.	TRBD1	TRBV9	TRBJ1-4	CASSTQARTGVGEKLFF	TGTGCCAGCAGCACCCAAGCCCGGACAGGGGTTGGCGAAAAACTGTTTTTT
15	.	.	TRBV7-8	TRBJ2-7	CASGTSGRGSYEQYF	TGTGCCAGCGGGACCTCTGGCAGGGGCAGCTACGAGCAGTACTTC
13	.	.	TRBV5-1	TRBJ1-1	CASSSLQGTEAFF	TGCGCCAGCAGCTCCCTGCAGGGCACTGAAGCTTTCTTT
16	.	.	TRBV5-1	TRBJ2-7	CASSRSLQAQTYEQYF	TGCGCCAGCAGCCGTTCCCTACAGGCCCAAACCTACGAGCAGTACTTC
15	.	TRBD1	TRBV5-4	TRBJ1-5	CASSLGGTGNQPQHF	TGTGCCAGCAGCTTGGGGGGGACAGGCAATCAGCCCCAGCATTTT
14	.	.	TRBV6-2/TRBV6-3	TRBJ1-5	CASSYTTAHQPQHF	TGTGCCAGCAGTTATACGACAGCACATCAGCCCCAGCATTTT
15	.	.	TRBV6-5	TRBJ1-6	CASSYSLGGNSPLHF	TGTGCCAGCAGTTACTCGTTGGGGGGTAATTCACCCCTCCACTTT
19	.	TRBD1	TRBV6-2/TRBV6-3	TRBJ2-7	CASSYVFEVRDAGGYEQYF	TGTGCCAGCAGTTACGTTTTTGAGGTTCGCGATGCAGGGGGCTACGAGCAGTACTTC